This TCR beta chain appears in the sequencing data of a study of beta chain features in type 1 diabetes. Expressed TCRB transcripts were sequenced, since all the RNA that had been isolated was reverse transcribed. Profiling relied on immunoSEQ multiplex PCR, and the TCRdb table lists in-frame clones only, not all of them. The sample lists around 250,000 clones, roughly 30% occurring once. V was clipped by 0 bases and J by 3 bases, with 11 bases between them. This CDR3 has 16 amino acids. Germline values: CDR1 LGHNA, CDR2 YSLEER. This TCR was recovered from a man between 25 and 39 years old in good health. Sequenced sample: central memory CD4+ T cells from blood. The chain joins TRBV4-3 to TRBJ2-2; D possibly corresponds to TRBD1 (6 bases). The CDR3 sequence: CASSQDPRGDTGELFF. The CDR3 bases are TGCGCCAGCAGCCAAGATCCCAGGGGAGACACCGGGGAGCTGTTTTTT.